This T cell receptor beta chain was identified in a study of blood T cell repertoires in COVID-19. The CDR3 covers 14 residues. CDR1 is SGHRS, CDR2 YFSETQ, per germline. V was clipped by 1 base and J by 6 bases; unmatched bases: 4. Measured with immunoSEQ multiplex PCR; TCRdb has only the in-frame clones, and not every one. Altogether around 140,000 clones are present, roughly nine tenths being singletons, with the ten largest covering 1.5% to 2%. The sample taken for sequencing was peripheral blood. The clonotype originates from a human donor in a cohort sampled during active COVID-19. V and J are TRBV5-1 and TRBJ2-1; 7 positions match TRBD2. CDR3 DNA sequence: TGCGCCAGCAGCTTGACAGCGGGGAGCAATGAGCAGTTCTTC. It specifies CASSLTAGSNEQFF.